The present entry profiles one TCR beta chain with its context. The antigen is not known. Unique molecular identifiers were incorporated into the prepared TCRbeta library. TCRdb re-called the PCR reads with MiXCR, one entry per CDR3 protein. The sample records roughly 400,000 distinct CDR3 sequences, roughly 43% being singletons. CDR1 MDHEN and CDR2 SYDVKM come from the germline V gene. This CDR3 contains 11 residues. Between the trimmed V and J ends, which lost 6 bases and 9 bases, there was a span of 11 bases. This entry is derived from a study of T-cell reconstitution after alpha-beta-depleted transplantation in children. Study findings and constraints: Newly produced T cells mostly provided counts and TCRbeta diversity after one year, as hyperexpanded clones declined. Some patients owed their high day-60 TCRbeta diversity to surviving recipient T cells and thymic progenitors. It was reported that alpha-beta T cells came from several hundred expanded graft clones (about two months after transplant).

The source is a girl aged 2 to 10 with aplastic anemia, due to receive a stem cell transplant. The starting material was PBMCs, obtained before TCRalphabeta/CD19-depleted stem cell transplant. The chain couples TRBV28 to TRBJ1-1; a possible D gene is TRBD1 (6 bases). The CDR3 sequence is CASRYGQQAFF. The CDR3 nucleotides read TGTGCCAGCAGGTACGGACAGCAAGCTTTCTTT.